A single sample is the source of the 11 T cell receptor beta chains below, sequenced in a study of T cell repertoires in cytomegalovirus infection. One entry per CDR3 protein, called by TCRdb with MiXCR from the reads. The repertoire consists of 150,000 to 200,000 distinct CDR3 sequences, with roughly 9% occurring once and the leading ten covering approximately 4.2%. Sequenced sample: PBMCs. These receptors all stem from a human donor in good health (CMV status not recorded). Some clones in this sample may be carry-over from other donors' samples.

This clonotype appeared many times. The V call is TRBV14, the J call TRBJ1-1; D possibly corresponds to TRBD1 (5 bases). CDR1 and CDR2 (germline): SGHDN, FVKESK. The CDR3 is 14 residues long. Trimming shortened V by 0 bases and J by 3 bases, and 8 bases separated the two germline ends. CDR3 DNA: TGTGCCAGCAGCCAAGACAGGGTCTACACTGAAGCTTTCTTT. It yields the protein CASSQDRVYTEAFF.

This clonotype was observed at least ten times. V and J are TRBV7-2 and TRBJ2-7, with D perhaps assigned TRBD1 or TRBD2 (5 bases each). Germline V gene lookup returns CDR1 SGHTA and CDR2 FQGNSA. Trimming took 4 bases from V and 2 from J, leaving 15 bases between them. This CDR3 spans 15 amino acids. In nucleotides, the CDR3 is TGTGCCAGCAGCTCGACGGGACCGAGTACCTACGAGCAGTACTTC. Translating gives CASSSTGPSTYEQYF.

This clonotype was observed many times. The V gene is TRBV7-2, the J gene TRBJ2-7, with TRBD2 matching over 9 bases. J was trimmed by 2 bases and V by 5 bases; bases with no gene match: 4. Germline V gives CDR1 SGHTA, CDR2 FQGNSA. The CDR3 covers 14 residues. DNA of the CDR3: TGTGCCAGCAGCCCGGGACTAGCTGCCTACGAGCAGTACTTC. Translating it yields CASSPGLAAYEQYF.

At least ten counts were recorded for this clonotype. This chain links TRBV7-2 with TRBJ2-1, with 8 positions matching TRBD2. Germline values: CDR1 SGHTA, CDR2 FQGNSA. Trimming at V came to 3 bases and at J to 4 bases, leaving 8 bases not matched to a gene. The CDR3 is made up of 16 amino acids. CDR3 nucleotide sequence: TGTGCCAGCAGCTTTCAACTAGCGGCAACTTACAATGAGCAGTTCTTC. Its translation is CASSFQLAATYNEQFF.

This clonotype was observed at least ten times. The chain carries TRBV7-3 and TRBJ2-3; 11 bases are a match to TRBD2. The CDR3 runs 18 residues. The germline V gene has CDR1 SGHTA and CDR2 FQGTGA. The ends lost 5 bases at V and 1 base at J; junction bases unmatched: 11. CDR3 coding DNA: TGTGCCAGCAGCCCCCTTACACTTAGCGGGAGGGGCACAGATACGCAGTATTTT. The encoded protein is CASSPLTLSGRGTDTQYF.

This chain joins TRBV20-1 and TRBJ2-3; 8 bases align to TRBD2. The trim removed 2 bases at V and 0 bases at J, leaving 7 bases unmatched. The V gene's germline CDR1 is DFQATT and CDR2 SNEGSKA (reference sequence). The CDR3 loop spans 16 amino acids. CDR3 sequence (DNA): TGCAGTGCTAGATCCTTAGCGGGGTCTAGCACAGATACGCAGTATTTT. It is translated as CSARSLAGSSTDTQYF.

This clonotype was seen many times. CDR3 sequence reads: CASSLEISPLHF. The CDR3 nucleotides are TGTGCCAGCAGCTTAGAGATTTCACCCCTCCACTTT. The V and J genes are TRBV7-2 and TRBJ1-6; unclear D gene. CDR3 length equals 12 residues. Germline CDR1 is SGHTA and CDR2 is FQGNSA. Trimming took off 1 base at V and 9 bases at J, with 4 bases between the two ends. The full variable domain, rest sourced from reference TRBV7-2 and TRBJ1-6, is GAGVSQSPSNKVTEKGKDVELRCDPISGHTALYWYRQSLGQGLEFLIYFQGNSAPDKSGLPSDRFSAERTGGSVSTLTIQRTQQEDSAVYLCASSLEISPLHFGNGTRLTVT.

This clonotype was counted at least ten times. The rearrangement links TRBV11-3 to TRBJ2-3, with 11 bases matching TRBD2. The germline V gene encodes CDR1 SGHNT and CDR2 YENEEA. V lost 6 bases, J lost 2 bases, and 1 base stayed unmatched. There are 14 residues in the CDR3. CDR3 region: CASRTSGDTDTQYF. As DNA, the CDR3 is TGTGCCAGCAGGACTAGCGGGGACACAGATACGCAGTATTTT.

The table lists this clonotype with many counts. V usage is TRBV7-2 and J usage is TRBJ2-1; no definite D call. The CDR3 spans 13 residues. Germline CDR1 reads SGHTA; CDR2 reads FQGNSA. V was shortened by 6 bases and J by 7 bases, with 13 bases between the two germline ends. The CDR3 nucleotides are TGTGCCAGCAGTCCCCAAGGCATTAATGAGCAGTTCTTC. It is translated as CASSPQGINEQFF.

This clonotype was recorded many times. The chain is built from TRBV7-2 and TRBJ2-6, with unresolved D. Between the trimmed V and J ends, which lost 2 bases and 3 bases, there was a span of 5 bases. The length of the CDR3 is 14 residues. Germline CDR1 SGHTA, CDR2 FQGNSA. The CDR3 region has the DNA TGTGCCAGCAGCTTAAGTCTTGGGGCCAACGTCCTGACTTTC. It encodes CASSLSLGANVLTF.

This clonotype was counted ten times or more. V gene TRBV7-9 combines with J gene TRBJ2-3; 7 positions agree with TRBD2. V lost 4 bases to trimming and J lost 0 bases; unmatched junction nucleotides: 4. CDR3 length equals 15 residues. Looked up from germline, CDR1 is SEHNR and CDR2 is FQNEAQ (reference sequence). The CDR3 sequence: CASSSGLTSTDTQYF. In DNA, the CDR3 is TGTGCCAGCAGCTCGGGACTAACTAGCACAGATACGCAGTATTTT.